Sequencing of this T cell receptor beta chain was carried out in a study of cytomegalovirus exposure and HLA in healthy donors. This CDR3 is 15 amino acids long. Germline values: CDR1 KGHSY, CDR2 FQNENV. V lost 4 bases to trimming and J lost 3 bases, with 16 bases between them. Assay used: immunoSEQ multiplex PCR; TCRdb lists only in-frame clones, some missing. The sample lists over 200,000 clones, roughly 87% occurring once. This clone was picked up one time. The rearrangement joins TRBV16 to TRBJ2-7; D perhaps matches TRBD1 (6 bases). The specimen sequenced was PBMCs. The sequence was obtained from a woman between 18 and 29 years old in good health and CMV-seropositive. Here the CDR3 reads CASSPPTGRRYEQYF. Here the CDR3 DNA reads TGTGCCAGCAGCCCCCCGACAGGAAGACGCTACGAGCAGTACTTC.